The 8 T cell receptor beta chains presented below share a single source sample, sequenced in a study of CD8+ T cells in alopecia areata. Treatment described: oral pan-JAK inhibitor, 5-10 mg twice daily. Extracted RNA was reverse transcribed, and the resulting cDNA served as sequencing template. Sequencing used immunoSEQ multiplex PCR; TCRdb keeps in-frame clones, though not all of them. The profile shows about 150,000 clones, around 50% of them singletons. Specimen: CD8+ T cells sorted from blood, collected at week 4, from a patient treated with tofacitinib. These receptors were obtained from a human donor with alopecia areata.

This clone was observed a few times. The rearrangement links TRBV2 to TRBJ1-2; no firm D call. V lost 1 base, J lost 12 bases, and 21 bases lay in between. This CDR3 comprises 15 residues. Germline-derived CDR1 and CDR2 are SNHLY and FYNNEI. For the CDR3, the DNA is TGTGCCAGCAGTGAAGTTGGTCAGCCAGAACACCCTGACACCTTC. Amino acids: CASSEVGQPEHPDTF.

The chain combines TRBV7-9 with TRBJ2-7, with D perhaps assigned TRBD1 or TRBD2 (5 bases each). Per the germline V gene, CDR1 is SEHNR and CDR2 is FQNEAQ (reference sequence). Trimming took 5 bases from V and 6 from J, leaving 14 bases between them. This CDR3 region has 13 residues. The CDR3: CASSVGPRGEQYF. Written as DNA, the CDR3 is TGTGCCAGCAGCGTCGGACCGAGGGGCGAGCAGTACTTC.

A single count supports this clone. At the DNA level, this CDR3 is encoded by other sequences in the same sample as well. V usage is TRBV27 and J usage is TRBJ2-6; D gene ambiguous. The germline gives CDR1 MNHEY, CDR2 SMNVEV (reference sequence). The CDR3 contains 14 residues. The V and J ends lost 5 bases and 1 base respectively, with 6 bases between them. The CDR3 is CASSLRSGANVLTF. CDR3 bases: TGTGCCAGCAGTCTGCGATCTGGGGCCAACGTCCTGACTTTC. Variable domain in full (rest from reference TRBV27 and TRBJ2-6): EAQVTQNPRYLITVTGKKLTVTCSQNMNHEYMSWYRQDPGLGLRQIYYSMNVEVTDKGDVPEGYKVSRKEKRNFPLILESPSPNQTSLYFCASSLRSGANVLTFGAGSRLTVL.

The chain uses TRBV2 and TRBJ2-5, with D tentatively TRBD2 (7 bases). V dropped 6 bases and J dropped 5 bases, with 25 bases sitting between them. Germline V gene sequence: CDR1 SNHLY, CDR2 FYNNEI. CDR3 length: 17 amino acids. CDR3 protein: CASSHQAVLGGAETQYF. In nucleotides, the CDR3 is TGTGCCAGCAGCCACCAGGCCGTCCTAGGGGGGGCGGAGACCCAGTACTTC.

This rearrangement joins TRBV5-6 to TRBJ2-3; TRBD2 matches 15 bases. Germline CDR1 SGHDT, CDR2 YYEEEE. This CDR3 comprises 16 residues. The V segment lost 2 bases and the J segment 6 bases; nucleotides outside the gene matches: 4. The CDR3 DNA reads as TGTGCCAGCAGCTTAGGGACTAGCGGGGGGCCGGATACGCAGTATTTT. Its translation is CASSLGTSGGPDTQYF.

The CDR3 nucleotides are TGTGCCAGCAGCTTAGGCCCAGGGTTAACTGAAGCTTTCTTT. Amino acids: CASSLGPGLTEAFF. The chain uses TRBV13 and TRBJ1-1, with D perhaps TRBD1 (5 bases). Germline V gene data show CDR1 as PRHDT and CDR2 as FYEKMQ (reference sequence). There are 14 residues in the CDR3. V was trimmed by 0 bases and J by 5 bases, leaving 10 bases between them. The whole variable domain, filled in from reference TRBV13 and TRBJ1-1, reads AAGVIQSPRHLIKEKRETATLKCYPIPRHDTVYWYQQGPGQDPQFLISFYEKMQSDKGSIPDRFSAQQFSDYHSELNMSSLELGDSALYFCASSLGPGLTEAFFGQGTRLTVV.

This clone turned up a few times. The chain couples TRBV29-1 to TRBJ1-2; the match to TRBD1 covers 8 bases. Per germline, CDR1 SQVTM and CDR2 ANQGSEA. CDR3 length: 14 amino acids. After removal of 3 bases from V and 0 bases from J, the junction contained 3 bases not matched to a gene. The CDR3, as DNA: TGCAGCGTTGAGAGGACAGGGTCTAACTATGGCTACACCTTC. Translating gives CSVERTGSNYGYTF.

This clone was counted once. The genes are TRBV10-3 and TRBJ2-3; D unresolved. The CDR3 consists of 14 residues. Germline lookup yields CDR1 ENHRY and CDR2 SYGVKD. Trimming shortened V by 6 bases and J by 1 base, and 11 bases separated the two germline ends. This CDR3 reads CAIRERSGTDTQYF. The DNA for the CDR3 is TGTGCCATCAGGGAAAGGTCGGGCACAGATACGCAGTATTTT.